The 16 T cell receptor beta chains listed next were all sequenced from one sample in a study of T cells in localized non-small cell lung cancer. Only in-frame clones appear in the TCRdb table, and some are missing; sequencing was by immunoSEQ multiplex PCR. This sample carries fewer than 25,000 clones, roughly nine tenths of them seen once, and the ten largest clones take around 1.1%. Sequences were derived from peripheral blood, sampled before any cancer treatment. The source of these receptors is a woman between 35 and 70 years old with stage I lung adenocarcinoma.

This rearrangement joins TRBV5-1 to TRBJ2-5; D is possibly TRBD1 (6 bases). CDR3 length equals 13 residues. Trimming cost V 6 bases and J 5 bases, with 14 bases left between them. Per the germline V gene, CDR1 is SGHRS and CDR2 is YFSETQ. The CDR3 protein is CASKRGSEETQYF. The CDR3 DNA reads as TGCGCCAGCAAGAGGGGGAGTGAGGAGACCCAGTACTTC.

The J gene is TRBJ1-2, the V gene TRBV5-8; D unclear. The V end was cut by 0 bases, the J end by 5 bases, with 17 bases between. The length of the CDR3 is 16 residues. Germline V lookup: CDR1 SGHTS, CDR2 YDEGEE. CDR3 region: CASSLAPSSLTYGYTF. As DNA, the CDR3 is TGTGCCAGCAGCTTGGCCCCAAGTAGTTTGACTTATGGCTACACCTTC.

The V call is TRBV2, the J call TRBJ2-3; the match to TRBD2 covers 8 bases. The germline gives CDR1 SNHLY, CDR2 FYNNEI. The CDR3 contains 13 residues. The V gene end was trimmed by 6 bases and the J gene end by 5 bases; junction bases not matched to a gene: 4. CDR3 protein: CASRLAERDTQYF. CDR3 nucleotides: TGTGCCAGCAGACTAGCGGAGCGAGATACGCAGTATTTT.

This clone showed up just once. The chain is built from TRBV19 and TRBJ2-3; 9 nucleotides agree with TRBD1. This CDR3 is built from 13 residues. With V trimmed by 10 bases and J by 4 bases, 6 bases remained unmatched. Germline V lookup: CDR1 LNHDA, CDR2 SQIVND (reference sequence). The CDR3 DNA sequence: TGTGCCACCGGGGACAGGGCCTCAGATACGCAGTATTTT. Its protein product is CATGDRASDTQYF. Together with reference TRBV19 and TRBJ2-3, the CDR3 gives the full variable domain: DGGITQSPKYLFRKEGQNVTLSCEQNLNHDAMYWYRQDPGQGLRLIYYSQIVNDFQKGDIAEGYSVSREKKESFPLTVTSAQKNPTAFYLCATGDRASDTQYFGPGTRLTVL.

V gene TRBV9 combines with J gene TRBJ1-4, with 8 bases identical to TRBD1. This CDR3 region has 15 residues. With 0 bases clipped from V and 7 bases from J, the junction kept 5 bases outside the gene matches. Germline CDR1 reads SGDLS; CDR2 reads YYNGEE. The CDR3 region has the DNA TGTGCCAGCAGCGTAGATGGGCAGGGGGCTGAAAAACTGTTTTTT. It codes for CASSVDGQGAEKLFF.

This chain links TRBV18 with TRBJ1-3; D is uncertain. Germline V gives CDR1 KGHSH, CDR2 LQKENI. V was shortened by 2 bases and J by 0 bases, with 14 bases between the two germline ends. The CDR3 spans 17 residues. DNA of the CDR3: TGTGCCAGCTCACCAAACAGTCCCCAGGCCTCTGGAAACACCATATATTTT. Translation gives CASSPNSPQASGNTIYF.

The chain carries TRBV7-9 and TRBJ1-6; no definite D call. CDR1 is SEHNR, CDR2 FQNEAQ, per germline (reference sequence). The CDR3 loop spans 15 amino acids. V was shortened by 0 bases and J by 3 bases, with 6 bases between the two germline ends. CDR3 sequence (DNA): TGTGCCAGCAGCTTAGCGGGAGGCTATAATTCACCCCTCCACTTT. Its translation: CASSLAGGYNSPLHF.

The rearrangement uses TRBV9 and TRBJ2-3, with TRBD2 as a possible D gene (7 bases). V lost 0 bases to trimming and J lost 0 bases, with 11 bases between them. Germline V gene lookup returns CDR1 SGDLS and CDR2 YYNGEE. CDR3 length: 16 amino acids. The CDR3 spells CASSVVAGASTDTQYF. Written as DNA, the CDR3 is TGTGCCAGCAGCGTAGTGGCGGGGGCAAGCACAGATACGCAGTATTTT. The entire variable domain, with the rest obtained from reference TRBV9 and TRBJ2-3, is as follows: DSGVTQTPKHLITATGQRVTLRCSPRSGDLSVYWYQQSLDQGLQFLIQYYNGEERAKGNILERFSAQQFPDLHSELNLSSLELGDSALYFCASSVVAGASTDTQYFGPGTRLTVL.

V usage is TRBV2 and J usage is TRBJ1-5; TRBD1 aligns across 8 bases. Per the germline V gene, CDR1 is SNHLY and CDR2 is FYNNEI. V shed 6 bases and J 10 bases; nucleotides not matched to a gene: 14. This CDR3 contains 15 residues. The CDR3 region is CASRQQRTGPIPQHF. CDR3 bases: TGTGCCAGCAGACAACAGAGGACAGGGCCAATTCCCCAGCATTTT.

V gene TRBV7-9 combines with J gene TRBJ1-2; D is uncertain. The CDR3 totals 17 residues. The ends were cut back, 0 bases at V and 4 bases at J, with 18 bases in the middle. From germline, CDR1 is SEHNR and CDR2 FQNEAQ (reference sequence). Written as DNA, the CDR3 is TGTGCCAGCAGCTTAGCAGGGCTAGATTATACCACCTATGGCTACACCTTC. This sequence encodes CASSLAGLDYTTYGYTF.

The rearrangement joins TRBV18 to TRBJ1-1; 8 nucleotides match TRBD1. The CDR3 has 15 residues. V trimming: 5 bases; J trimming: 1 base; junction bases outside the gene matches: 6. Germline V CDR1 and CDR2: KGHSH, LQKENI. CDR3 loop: CASSATGGQNTEAFF. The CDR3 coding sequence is TGTGCCAGCTCAGCAACAGGGGGTCAGAACACTGAAGCTTTCTTT.

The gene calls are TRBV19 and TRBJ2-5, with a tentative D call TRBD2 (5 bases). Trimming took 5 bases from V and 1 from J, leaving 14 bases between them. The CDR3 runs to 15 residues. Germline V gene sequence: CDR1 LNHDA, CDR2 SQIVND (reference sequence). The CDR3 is CASSGGQDFQETQYF. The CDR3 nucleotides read TGTGCCAGTAGTGGTGGCCAGGACTTCCAAGAGACCCAGTACTTC. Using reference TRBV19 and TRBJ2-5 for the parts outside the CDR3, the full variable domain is DGGITQSPKYLFRKEGQNVTLSCEQNLNHDAMYWYRQDPGQGLRLIYYSQIVNDFQKGDIAEGYSVSREKKESFPLTVTSAQKNPTAFYLCASSGGQDFQETQYFGPGTRLLVL.

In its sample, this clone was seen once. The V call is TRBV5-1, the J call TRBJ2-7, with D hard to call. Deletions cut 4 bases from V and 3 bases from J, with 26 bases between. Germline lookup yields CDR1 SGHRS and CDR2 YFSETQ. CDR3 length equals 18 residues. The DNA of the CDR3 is TGCGCCAGCAGCCCGTATCCTCCACGAGCCAGTCTAAACTACGAGCAGTACTTC. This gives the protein CASSPYPPRASLNYEQYF.

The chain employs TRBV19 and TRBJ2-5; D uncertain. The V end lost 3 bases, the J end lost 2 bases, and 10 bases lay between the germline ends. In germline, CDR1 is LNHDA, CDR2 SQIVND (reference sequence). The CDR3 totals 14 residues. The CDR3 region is CASSINDLQETQYF. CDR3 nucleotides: TGTGCCAGTAGTATTAATGATTTACAAGAGACCCAGTACTTC.

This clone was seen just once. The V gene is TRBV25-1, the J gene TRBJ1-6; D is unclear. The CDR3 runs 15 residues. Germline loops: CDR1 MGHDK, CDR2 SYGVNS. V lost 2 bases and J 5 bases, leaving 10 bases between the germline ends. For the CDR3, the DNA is TGTGCCAGCAGTGAAACCGGGCCGAATAATTCACCCCTCCACTTT. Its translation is CASSETGPNNSPLHF.

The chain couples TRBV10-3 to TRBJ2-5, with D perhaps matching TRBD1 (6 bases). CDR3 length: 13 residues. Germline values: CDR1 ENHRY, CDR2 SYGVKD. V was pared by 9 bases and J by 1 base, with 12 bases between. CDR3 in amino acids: CAISRDTQETQYF. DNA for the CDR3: TGTGCCATTTCTCGGGACACCCAAGAGACCCAGTACTTC.